The next 31 T cell receptor beta chains were all read from a single sample in a study of T cells in Graves' hyperthyroidism and ophthalmopathy. TCR beta CDR3 sequences were amplified from RNA transcripts. HTBI primers were used for first-round RT-PCR of the TCR CDR3. TCRdb processed the multiplex PCR reads anew with MiXCR; each CDR3 protein has one entry. The sample includes 410,000 or so distinct CDR3 sequences, 14% to 15% of them seen just once. The specimen was blood. These receptors were taken from a man aged 18 to 29 with Graves' ophthalmopathy.

Many counts were recorded for this clonotype. V and J are TRBV24-1 and TRBJ2-7; D may correspond to TRBD1 or TRBD2 (7 bases each). The V end was cut by 5 bases, the J end by 3 bases, with 10 bases between. CDR1 KGHDR and CDR2 SFDVKD come from the germline V gene. The CDR3 runs to 13 residues. CDR3 protein: CATSGRGGYEQYF. For the CDR3, the DNA is TGTGCCACCAGTGGCAGGGGGGGCTACGAGCAGTACTTC.

Ten or more counts support this clonotype. The chain links TRBV19 to TRBJ2-7; 9 nucleotides match TRBD1. Trimming cost V 3 bases and J 4 bases; bases outside gene matches: 4. The CDR3 loop spans 14 amino acids. From germline, CDR1 is LNHDA and CDR2 SQIVND (reference sequence). The chain's CDR3 is CASSMGQGGYEQYF. CDR3 nucleotide sequence: TGTGCCAGTAGTATGGGACAGGGAGGTTACGAGCAGTACTTC.

V usage is TRBV10-3 and J usage is TRBJ2-5; D perhaps matches TRBD1 (5 bases). The CDR3 is made up of 14 amino acids. V was pared by 0 bases and J by 5 bases, with 10 bases between. Per the germline V gene, CDR1 is ENHRY and CDR2 is SYGVKD. In DNA form, the CDR3 reads TGTGCCATCAGTGAGTCGAAGGGGCGGGAGACCCAGTACTTC. Protein sequence: CAISESKGRETQYF.

This clonotype came up many times. The CDR3 nucleotides read TGTGCCAGCAGCTCTTACTTAACCTACGAGCAGTACTTC. Translating gives CASSSYLTYEQYF. V usage is TRBV7-2 and J usage is TRBJ2-7, with unresolved D. Trimming took 4 bases from V and 2 from J, leaving 9 bases between them. The CDR3 sequence is 13 residues long. Germline-derived CDR1 and CDR2 are SGHTA and FQGNSA. Together with reference TRBV7-2 and TRBJ2-7, the CDR3 gives the full variable domain: GAGVSQSPSNKVTEKGKDVELRCDPISGHTALYWYRQSLGQGLEFLIYFQGNSAPDKSGLPSDRFSAERTGGSVSTLTIQRTQQEDSAVYLCASSSYLTYEQYFGPGTRLTVT.

This clonotype was counted at least ten times. The chain carries TRBV7-3 and TRBJ2-1; tentatively, D is TRBD1 (5 bases). Germline loops: CDR1 SGHTA, CDR2 FQGTGA. V was shortened by 2 bases and J by 5 bases, with 10 bases between the two germline ends. This CDR3 is built from 14 residues. The CDR3 region is CASSLVRGDNEQFF. Written as DNA, the CDR3 is TGTGCCAGCAGCTTAGTTAGGGGTGACAATGAGCAGTTCTTC.

The rearrangement uses TRBV19 and TRBJ2-3, with 10 bases that match TRBD2. The CDR3 sequence is 15 residues long. Germline V CDR1 and CDR2: LNHDA, SQIVND (reference sequence). V shed 4 bases and J 5 bases; nucleotides not matched to a gene: 6. CDR3 sequence (DNA): TGTGCCAGTAGTACCCAACTAGCGGGAAAAGATACGCAGTATTTT. This translates into CASSTQLAGKDTQYF.

The chain is built from TRBV29-1 and TRBJ2-7; D call uncertain. Trimming pared 3 bases from V and 4 bases from J, leaving 7 bases between. The CDR3 sequence is 11 residues long. Germline CDR1 is SQVTM and CDR2 is ANQGSEA. CDR3 coding DNA: TGCAGCGTTGAGACTCTGTACGAGCAGTACTTC. This gives the protein CSVETLYEQYF.

This clonotype was seen ten or more times. V gene TRBV2 combines with J gene TRBJ2-7; 12 nucleotides agree with TRBD1. With 3 bases clipped from V and 6 bases from J, the junction kept 9 bases outside the gene matches. The germline CDR1 and CDR2 sequences are SNHLY and FYNNEI. This CDR3 is built from 16 residues. The CDR3, as DNA: TGTGCCAGCAGTGAGGCCGGGACAGGGGGCCTTGGCGAGCAGTACTTC. It translates to CASSEAGTGGLGEQYF. The full variable domain, with the rest looked up from reference TRBV2 and TRBJ2-7, is EPEVTQTPSHQVTQMGQEVILRCVPISNHLYFYWYRQILGQKVEFLVSFYNNEISEKSEIFDDQFSVERPDGSNFTLKIRSTKLEDSAMYFCASSEAGTGGLGEQYFGPGTRLTVT.

This clonotype was found a few times. A much larger clone differs from this one at a single base, so this may be a read error. The chain links TRBV3-1 to TRBJ2-1, with 9 bases that match TRBD2. CDR3 length equals 14 residues. The V and J ends lost 8 bases and 8 bases, in that order; junction bases with no gene match: 10. CDR1 and CDR2 (germline): LGHDT, YNNKEL (reference sequence). Written as DNA, the CDR3 is TGTGCCAGCGGCCCCCGGACTAGCGAGGATGAGCAGTTCTTC. Residues: CASGPRTSEDEQFF.

J is TRBJ2-5 and V is TRBV5-4; D unclear. CDR1 SGHNT and CDR2 YYREEE come from the germline V gene (reference sequence). The CDR3 consists of 15 residues. The V gene lost 2 bases and the J gene lost 5 bases, with 16 bases spanning the gap. CDR3 coding DNA: TGTGCCAGCAGCTTATTTACCCCTCCCGGGGAGACCCAGTACTTC. Protein: CASSLFTPPGETQYF.

This clonotype was counted a few times. This chain uses TRBV19 with TRBJ1-5; no firm D call. The CDR3 has 13 residues. V shed 3 bases and J shed 4 bases, with 7 bases lying between them. CDR1 is LNHDA, CDR2 SQIVND, per germline (reference sequence). The CDR3 coding sequence is TGTGCCAGTAGTATGTACGGGAATCAGCCCCAGCATTTT. This translates into CASSMYGNQPQHF.

Turning to this clonotype: Being one base from a much bigger clone, this may be a read error. The genes are TRBV12-3 or TRBV12-4 and TRBJ2-7, with 9 bases identical to TRBD1. The CDR3 is 13 amino acids. V shed 5 bases, J shed 7 bases, and the junction held 6 bases outside the gene matches. The CDR3, as DNA: TGTGCCAGCAGTATGGGACAGGGCTGGGAGCAGTACTTC. Protein sequence: CASSMGQGWEQYF.

This clonotype was detected ten times or more. The J gene is TRBJ1-1, the V gene TRBV27; D is uncertain. Germline V CDR1 and CDR2: MNHEY, SMNVEV (reference sequence). The CDR3 loop spans 15 amino acids. V was trimmed by 1 base and J by 0 bases, leaving 9 bases between them. CDR3 amino acids: CASSLFATLNTEAFF. The CDR3 nucleotides read TGTGCCAGCAGTTTATTCGCCACTTTGAACACTGAAGCTTTCTTT.

In its sample, this clonotype was seen a few times. V usage is TRBV24-1 and J usage is TRBJ2-7; D may be TRBD1 or TRBD2 (5 bases each). Trimming left V 3 bases short and J 7 bases short, with 9 bases between. The germline gives CDR1 KGHDR, CDR2 SFDVKD. This CDR3 has 12 residues. The CDR3 DNA is TGTGCCACCAGTGATAGGGGAGATGAGCAGTACTTC. Protein sequence: CATSDRGDEQYF.

This clonotype appeared many times. The CDR3 loop reads CSARTVGTSFSTDTQYF. The CDR3, as DNA: TGCAGTGCTAGGACGGTCGGGACTTCCTTTAGCACAGATACGCAGTATTTT. The V call is TRBV20-1, the J call TRBJ2-3, with D tentatively TRBD2 (6 bases). V dropped 3 bases and J dropped 0 bases, with 19 bases sitting between them. There are 17 residues in the CDR3. Per germline, CDR1 DFQATT and CDR2 SNEGSKA (reference sequence).

This clonotype was seen repeatedly, ten times or more. V usage is TRBV18 and J usage is TRBJ2-3; weak D call: TRBD2 (6 bases). The CDR3 sequence is 16 residues long. Trimming took 0 bases from V and 6 from J, leaving 16 bases between them. The germline CDR1 and CDR2 sequences are KGHSH and LQKENI. CDR3 sequence (DNA): TGTGCCAGCTCACCACCGGTTGGTGCCCGGGGGGATACGCAGTATTTT. This encodes CASSPPVGARGDTQYF.

V usage is TRBV7-9 and J usage is TRBJ1-3; the D gene is possibly TRBD1 (5 bases). The CDR3 spans 15 residues. Germline loops: CDR1 SEHNR, CDR2 FQNEAQ (reference sequence). Trimming removed 1 base at V and 0 bases at J, with 7 bases between. As DNA, the CDR3 is TGTGCCAGCAGCTTAGAGGGGACCTCTGGAAACACCATATATTTT. Encoded protein: CASSLEGTSGNTIYF.

This clonotype showed up many times. V usage is TRBV20-1 and J usage is TRBJ2-3; 7 nucleotides align to TRBD2. The CDR3 covers 14 residues. The germline V gene has CDR1 DFQATT and CDR2 SNEGSKA (reference sequence). The J segment lost 4 bases and the V segment lost 6 bases, leaving 10 bases of the junction unmatched. In DNA, the CDR3 is TGCAGTGCCCCGAAGGGAGGGTTCGCAGATACGCAGTATTTT. It is translated as CSAPKGGFADTQYF.

This clonotype was recorded many times. The chain uses TRBV18 and TRBJ1-5; D might be TRBD1 (5 bases). Germline V gives CDR1 KGHSH, CDR2 LQKENI. This CDR3 is built from 14 residues. Between the trimmed V and J ends, which lost 2 bases and 4 bases, there was a span of 9 bases. The CDR3 nucleotides read TGTGCCAGCTCACCAGACAGAGGAAATCAGCCCCAGCATTTT. Its translation: CASSPDRGNQPQHF.

The chain uses TRBV6-2 or TRBV6-3 and TRBJ2-5; TRBD1 or TRBD2 may be the D gene (5 bases each). The germline V and J ends were trimmed by 5 bases and 5 bases, with 12 bases remaining between them. Germline assignment: CDR1 MNHEY and CDR2 SVGEGT. The CDR3 length is 13 residues. In DNA, the CDR3 is TGTGCCAGCAGTCGGGACGGCCCGGAGACCCAGTACTTC. It codes for CASSRDGPETQYF.

Ten or more counts support this clonotype. The chain uses TRBV4-2 and TRBJ2-1; weak D call: TRBD1 (5 bases). V lost 1 base and J lost 8, with 15 bases in between. The V gene's germline CDR1 is LGHNA and CDR2 YNFKEQ. The CDR3 is made up of 15 amino acids. CDR3 sequence (DNA): TGTGCCAGCAGCCAAGCAGGGCAGGGTCTCGATGAGCAGTTCTTC. This sequence encodes CASSQAGQGLDEQFF.

This clonotype was detected ten times or more. The rearrangement uses TRBV5-6 and TRBJ1-1; D unclear. Germline V gene sequence: CDR1 SGHDT, CDR2 YYEEEE. Deletions cut 0 bases from V and 6 bases from J, with 6 bases between. This CDR3 region has 12 residues. CDR3 DNA sequence: TGTGCCAGCAGCTTGGGGGCGTCTGAAGCTTTCTTT. Translating gives CASSLGASEAFF.

There are many counts of this clonotype. The chain uses TRBV20-1 and TRBJ1-1; possibly TRBD1 for D (5 bases). CDR3 length: 13 residues. Between the trimmed V and J ends, which lost 0 bases and 8 bases, there was a span of 13 bases. Germline CDR1 is DFQATT and CDR2 is SNEGSKA (reference sequence). For the CDR3, the DNA is TGCAGTGCTAGAGATCTAGGAGACAGAGAAGCTTTCTTT. Its protein product is CSARDLGDREAFF.

This clonotype was seen at least ten times. The chain couples TRBV19 to TRBJ1-1, with 7 bases lining up with TRBD1. V was clipped by 5 bases and J by 0 bases; unmatched bases: 6. This CDR3 spans 15 amino acids. In germline, CDR1 is LNHDA, CDR2 SQIVND (reference sequence). CDR3 sequence reads: CASSPLGGMNTEAFF. The CDR3 nucleotides are TGTGCCAGTAGTCCTCTAGGGGGCATGAACACTGAAGCTTTCTTT.

The chain recombines TRBV20-1 with TRBJ1-2; D is uncertain. CDR1 is DFQATT and CDR2 is SNEGSKA in the germline V gene (reference sequence). Trimming took off 6 bases at V and 3 bases at J, with 11 bases between the two ends. This CDR3 contains 12 residues. CDR3 residues: CSAPHDDYGYTF. CDR3 DNA: TGCAGTGCCCCACATGATGACTATGGCTACACCTTC.

This clonotype has ten or more counts. The chain is built from TRBV11-3 and TRBJ2-5, with TRBD2 as a possible D gene (5 bases). CDR1 SGHNT and CDR2 YENEEA come from the germline V gene. The V end was cut by 5 bases, the J end by 1 base, with 17 bases between. CDR3 length: 16 amino acids. CDR3 DNA: TGTGCCAGCAGCCCATACGGAGGCAGTCTCCAAGAGACCCAGTACTTC. This sequence encodes CASSPYGGSLQETQYF.

This clonotype came up many times. V and J are TRBV20-1 and TRBJ2-7, with 10 bases that match TRBD2. The V segment lost 2 bases and the J segment 3 bases; nucleotides outside the gene matches: 7. The germline V gene encodes CDR1 DFQATT and CDR2 SNEGSKA (reference sequence). The CDR3 length is 15 residues. CDR3 bases: TGCAGTGCTAGATCTTCTAGCGGGGGCCGCTACGAGCAGTACTTC. It translates to CSARSSSGGRYEQYF.

The rearrangement links TRBV6-1 to TRBJ1-1, with a weak D call TRBD1 (5 bases). The V gene's germline CDR1 is MNHNS and CDR2 SASEGT. This CDR3 comprises 14 residues. Trimming removed 0 bases from V and 8 bases from J, with 13 bases in between. The CDR3: CASSEAGQGGEAFF. CDR3 nucleotides: TGTGCCAGCAGTGAAGCAGGCCAGGGAGGGGAAGCTTTCTTT.

This clonotype was recorded at least ten times. The chain has TRBV2 and TRBJ1-6; 12 bases fit TRBD1. The CDR3 runs to 15 residues. The V and J ends lost 6 bases and 7 bases, in that order; junction bases with no gene match: 4. CDR1 is SNHLY, CDR2 FYNNEI, per germline. For the CDR3, the DNA is TGTGCCAGCAGAGGCGGGACAGGGGGCAATTCACCCCTCCACTTT. It encodes CASRGGTGGNSPLHF.

Details on this clonotype: A much larger clone lies a single base off, so this may be a read error. The gene calls are TRBV2 and TRBJ1-5; D ambiguous. The CDR3 has 13 amino acids. Germline CDR1 SNHLY, CDR2 FYNNEI. CDR3 DNA sequence: TGTACCAGCAGAGGATTGGCGGATCAGCCCCAGCATTTT. It codes for CTSRGLADQPQHF.

This clonotype appeared many times. The J gene is TRBJ2-1, the V gene TRBV11-3; 9 bases are a match to TRBD1. Germline lookup yields CDR1 SGHNT and CDR2 YENEEA. V lost 4 bases and J lost 3; bases outside the gene matches: 4. The CDR3 is 15 amino acids. Here the CDR3 DNA reads TGTGCCAGCAGCTGGACAGGGGCCGGCTACAATGAGCAGTTCTTC. It specifies CASSWTGAGYNEQFF.